The rows below give T cell receptor beta chains drawn from one sample of a study of T-cell reconstitution after alpha-beta-depleted transplantation in children. MiXCR, run by TCRdb on the PCR reads, gives a single entry per CDR3 protein. The sample gives around 200,000 distinct CDR3 sequences, about 15% of which show up once; around 45% is in the top ten. This material consisted of PBMCs, mostly from graft donor cells, taken 360 days after TCRalphabeta/CD19-depleted stem cell transplant. All receptors derive from a male patient aged 2 to 10 who had a stem cell transplant for acute lymphoblastic leukemia, so the T cells may come from the graft donor. Each CDR3 is given with its conserved first and last residue. The D gene is left open where the match is weak. Clone size appears in some rows only: once, few, many, or a class for an expanded clone.

d_call: .
j_call: TRBJ1-1
v_call: TRBV20-1
clone_size: .
cdr3_aa: CSAFTPSAEAFF
cdr3_nt: TGCAGTGCATTTACCCCTTCCGCTGAAGCTTTCTTT

d_call: .
j_call: TRBJ2-7
v_call: TRBV18
clone_size: few
cdr3_aa: CATHGPLSYEQYF
cdr3_nt: TGTGCCACCCACGGACCTCTCTCCTACGAGCAGTACTTC

d_call: TRBD1
j_call: TRBJ1-3
v_call: TRBV4-2
clone_size: few
cdr3_aa: CASSQDNPGQGGNTIYF
cdr3_nt: TGTGCCAGCAGCCAAGATAACCCGGGACAGGGTGGAAACACCATATATTTT

d_call: .
j_call: TRBJ2-7
v_call: TRBV14
clone_size: .
cdr3_aa: CASSQQVYEQYF
cdr3_nt: TGTGCCAGCAGCCAACAGGTCTACGAGCAGTACTTC

d_call: .
j_call: TRBJ2-2
v_call: TRBV11-2
clone_size: .
cdr3_aa: CASWRSTMGSPPNTGELFF
cdr3_nt: TGTGCCAGCTGGAGGAGTACGATGGGGTCGCCTCCGAACACCGGGGAGCTGTTTTTT

d_call: .
j_call: TRBJ1-1
v_call: TRBV7-3
clone_size: .
cdr3_aa: CASSPVVNTEAFF
cdr3_nt: TGTGCCAGCAGCCCGGTAGTGAACACTGAAGCTTTCTTT

d_call: .
j_call: TRBJ2-7
v_call: TRBV2
clone_size: few
cdr3_aa: CASIGPPRGSYEQYF
cdr3_nt: TGTGCCAGCATTGGCCCACCCCGAGGGTCCTACGAGCAGTACTTC

d_call: .
j_call: TRBJ1-2
v_call: TRBV12-3/TRBV12-4
clone_size: few
cdr3_aa: CASSPTGTANYGYTF
cdr3_nt: TGTGCCAGCAGTCCTACCGGAACAGCTAACTATGGCTACACCTTC

d_call: TRBD1
j_call: TRBJ2-1
v_call: TRBV28
clone_size: few
cdr3_aa: CASSGQGIGQFF
cdr3_nt: TGTGCCAGCAGTGGACAGGGAATCGGGCAGTTCTTC

d_call: .
j_call: TRBJ2-5
v_call: TRBV5-1
clone_size: few
cdr3_aa: CASSYLGRETQYF
cdr3_nt: TGCGCCAGCAGCTACCTAGGGAGAGAGACCCAGTACTTC

d_call: .
j_call: TRBJ1-3
v_call: TRBV6-6
clone_size: few
cdr3_aa: CASSFDVHSGNTIYF
cdr3_nt: TGTGCCAGCAGTTTCGACGTGCACTCTGGAAACACCATATATTTT

d_call: TRBD2
j_call: TRBJ2-1
v_call: TRBV14
clone_size: .
cdr3_aa: CASSQVRLAGGFSYNEQFF
cdr3_nt: TGTGCCAGCAGCCAAGTACGTCTAGCGGGGGGCTTCTCCTACAATGAGCAGTTCTTC

d_call: TRBD1
j_call: TRBJ2-6
v_call: TRBV25-1
clone_size: .
cdr3_aa: CASSEAQGAAGANVLTF
cdr3_nt: TGTGCCAGCAGTGAGGCACAGGGGGCAGCTGGGGCCAACGTCCTGACTTTC